These 10 T cell receptor beta chains were sequenced from one sample in a study of radiotherapy plus CTLA-4 blockade in lung cancer. TCRdb keeps only in-frame clones here, not all; method: immunoSEQ multiplex PCR. The data contain 51,000 or so clones, approximately 76% of them singletons. The input for sequencing was peripheral blood, taken from a patient treated with radiotherapy plus ipilimumab. These receptor sequences come from a human donor with non-small cell lung cancer who had stable disease on radiotherapy plus ipilimumab.

CDR3 in amino acids: CASSLGTRGDYTF. CDR3 nucleotide sequence: TGTGCCAGCAGCTTGGGGACGAGGGGTGACTACACCTTC. This chain uses TRBV5-6 with TRBJ1-2; a weak D match, TRBD1 (5 bases). Germline V gene lookup returns CDR1 SGHDT and CDR2 YYEEEE. V gave up 0 bases and J gave up 10 bases, with 13 bases separating them. This CDR3 is built from 13 residues.

This chain joins TRBV9 and TRBJ2-3; D may be TRBD1 (6 bases). The CDR3 contains 15 residues. Germline loops: CDR1 SGDLS, CDR2 YYNGEE. The germline V and J ends were trimmed by 4 bases and 6 bases, with 18 bases remaining between them. CDR3 nucleotides: TGTGCCAGCAGCTTGCGACAGGCCCTAGGGGATACGCAGTATTTT. It translates to CASSLRQALGDTQYF.

The chain combines TRBV6-5 with TRBJ1-2, with 7 positions matching TRBD1. There are 16 residues in the CDR3. Germline CDR1 is MNHEY and CDR2 is SVGAGI. The V gene end was trimmed by 0 bases and the J gene end by 8 bases; junction bases not matched to a gene: 12. The CDR3 nucleotides read TGTGCCAGCAGTTACTCGGCAGGGGGAAGTGCGGGCGGCTACACCTTC. Amino acids: CASSYSAGGSAGGYTF.

The chain joins TRBV2 to TRBJ1-6, with 7 bases matching TRBD1. CDR3 length: 17 residues. From germline, CDR1 is SNHLY and CDR2 FYNNEI. The V gene end was trimmed by 7 bases and the J gene end by 0 bases; junction bases not matched to a gene: 9. The CDR3 DNA reads TGTGCCAGCATGAGGGACAGATTAAGCTCCTATAATTCACCCCTCCACTTT. Its protein product is CASMRDRLSSYNSPLHF.

The chain links TRBV7-2 to TRBJ1-2; 7 bases align to TRBD1. The CDR3 is made up of 17 amino acids. In germline, CDR1 is SGHTA, CDR2 FQGNSA. V shed 0 bases, J shed 6 bases, and the junction held 13 bases outside the gene matches. The CDR3, as DNA: TGTGCCAGCAGCTTAGCTTTTAGACAGGGAGGTTTGGATGGCTACACCTTC. Translation: CASSLAFRQGGLDGYTF.

The rearrangement uses TRBV19 and TRBJ2-6; D perhaps matches TRBD1 (6 bases). V lost 5 bases and J lost 4, with 18 bases in between. Germline V lookup: CDR1 LNHDA, CDR2 SQIVND (reference sequence). This CDR3 region has 17 residues. The CDR3 DNA sequence: TGTGCCAGTAGTCCCCAGACAGGCGGAACCGGGGCCAACGTCCTGACTTTC. Translated, it gives CASSPQTGGTGANVLTF.

CDR3 amino acids: CAWGRTSGGTDTQYF. CDR3 coding DNA: TGTGCCTGGGGGAGGACTAGCGGGGGAACAGATACGCAGTATTTT. This chain links TRBV30 with TRBJ2-3; 13 nucleotides match TRBD2. CDR3 length: 15 residues. Germline CDR1 reads GTSNPN; CDR2 reads SVGIG (reference sequence). V shed 5 bases, J shed 3 bases, and the junction held 5 bases outside the gene matches.

This clone has only a few counts. V and J are TRBV9 and TRBJ1-1; tentatively, D is TRBD1 (5 bases). The CDR3 is 14 amino acids. V was clipped by 4 bases and J by 3 bases, with 13 bases between them. Germline CDR1 SGDLS, CDR2 YYNGEE. The CDR3: CASSLLRGDTEAFF. As DNA, the CDR3 is TGTGCCAGCAGCCTACTTCGAGGGGACACTGAAGCTTTCTTT.

The rearrangement joins TRBV19 to TRBJ2-3, with 10 bases matching TRBD2. J was trimmed by 0 bases and V by 3 bases; bases with no gene match: 3. The CDR3 is 16 amino acids. CDR1 is LNHDA and CDR2 is SQIVND in the germline V gene (reference sequence). The CDR3 DNA sequence: TGTGCCAGTAGTATCCTAGCGGGGGCTAGCACAGATACGCAGTATTTT. Translating gives CASSILAGASTDTQYF. Full variable domain (remainder filled in from reference TRBV19 and TRBJ2-3): DGGITQSPKYLFRKEGQNVTLSCEQNLNHDAMYWYRQDPGQGLRLIYYSQIVNDFQKGDIAEGYSVSREKKESFPLTVTSAQKNPTAFYLCASSILAGASTDTQYFGPGTRLTVL.

The rearrangement joins TRBV29-1 to TRBJ2-3, with 8 bases matching TRBD2. V dropped 5 bases and J dropped 8; count of bases not matched to a gene: 12. In germline, CDR1 is SQVTM, CDR2 ANQGSEA. The CDR3 has 14 residues. The CDR3 DNA is TGCAGCGTTTCCCACCGGGGGGGGTTAAGTACGCAGTATTTT. It specifies CSVSHRGGLSTQYF.